Each of the 9 T cell receptor beta chains below was sequenced from the same sample in a study of control samples from healthy donors and cancer patients. Sequencing used immunoSEQ multiplex PCR; TCRdb keeps in-frame clones, though not all of them. The sample holds tens of thousands of clones, almost 90% seen once. The sample consisted of PBMCs. The source is a man aged 60 to 75 with colorectal cancer.

The genes are TRBV29-1 and TRBJ1-1; TRBD1 agrees at 8 bases. The CDR3 spans 13 residues. The trim removed 7 bases at V and 7 bases at J, leaving 11 bases unmatched. Germline CDR1 SQVTM, CDR2 ANQGSEA. The CDR3 DNA follows: TGCAGCGCACAGGGGGGGGCCCCCCGTGAAGCTTTCTTT. Encoded protein: CSAQGGAPREAFF.

CDR3 region: CASSYARARGDTQYF. Here the CDR3 DNA reads TGTGCCAGCAGCTACGCCAGGGCTAGAGGCGATACGCAGTATTTT. The chain uses TRBV7-9 and TRBJ2-3, with a weak D call TRBD1 (5 bases). The germline gives CDR1 SEHNR, CDR2 FQNEAQ (reference sequence). This CDR3 has 15 residues. Trimming left V 4 bases short and J 6 bases short, with 17 bases between.

The chain combines TRBV6-5 with TRBJ1-5; no reliable D call. The CDR3 consists of 13 residues. Germline-derived CDR1 and CDR2 are MNHEY and SVGAGI. V was shortened by 1 base and J by 0 bases, with 1 base between the two germline ends. CDR3 in amino acids: CASSYYSNQPQHF. CDR3 nucleotides: TGTGCCAGCAGTTACTATAGCAATCAGCCCCAGCATTTT.

This chain joins TRBV6-6 and TRBJ1-1, with a possible D match to TRBD1 (6 bases). V gave up 3 bases and J gave up 4 bases, with 9 bases separating them. The CDR3 runs 13 residues. Per the germline V gene, CDR1 is MNHNY and CDR2 is SVGAGI (reference sequence). The CDR3 DNA reads as TGTGCCAGCAGTTATGGGGGCAGCACTGAAGCTTTCTTT. Residues: CASSYGGSTEAFF.

This clone was counted between two and nine times. The chain has TRBV20-1 and TRBJ1-5; D unclear. Trimming took off 6 bases at V and 5 bases at J, with 8 bases between the two ends. CDR1 and CDR2 (germline): DFQATT, SNEGSKA (reference sequence). There are 11 residues in the CDR3. DNA for the CDR3: TGCAGTGCCCAATCGGATCAGCCCCAGCATTTT. It translates to CSAQSDQPQHF.

This clone was picked up one time. The chain links TRBV5-1 to TRBJ1-4, with D tentatively TRBD1 (5 bases). Between the trimmed V and J ends, which lost 0 bases and 8 bases, there was a span of 14 bases. In germline, CDR1 is SGHRS, CDR2 YFSETQ. The CDR3 consists of 15 residues. CDR3 in DNA: TGCGCCAGCAGCTTGGACGGCAGGGAAGGGGAAAAACTGTTTTTT. Protein sequence: CASSLDGREGEKLFF. The whole variable domain, filled in from reference TRBV5-1 and TRBJ1-4, reads KAGVTQTPRYLIKTRGQQVTLSCSPISGHRSVSWYQQTPGQGLQFLFEYFSETQRNKGNFPGRFSGRQFSNSRSEMNVSTLELGDSALYLCASSLDGREGEKLFFGSGTQLSVL.

V usage is TRBV3-1 (or the pseudogene TRBV3-2) and J usage is TRBJ1-3, with a tentative D call TRBD1 (5 bases). Trimming took off 3 bases at V and 0 bases at J, with 18 bases between the two ends. The CDR3 has 18 residues. Germline V gives CDR1 LGHDT, CDR2 YNNKEL (reference sequence). CDR3 DNA: TGTGCCAGCAGCCATGAGCCCGGGACGGATAGCTCTGGAAACACCATATATTTT. Residues: CASSHEPGTDSSGNTIYF.

The chain combines TRBV9 with TRBJ2-7; 7 bases agree with TRBD1. The CDR3 runs to 14 residues. V lost 2 bases and J lost 2; bases outside the gene matches: 4. CDR1 is SGDLS, CDR2 YYNGEE, per germline. The CDR3 loop reads CASSVGTEAYEQYF. Here the CDR3 DNA reads TGTGCCAGCAGCGTGGGGACAGAGGCCTACGAGCAGTACTTC.

The rearrangement uses TRBV3-1 (or the pseudogene TRBV3-2) and TRBJ1-5; no definite D call. The ends were cut back, 0 bases at V and 7 bases at J, with 10 bases in the middle. The CDR3 loop spans 14 amino acids. CDR1 is LGHDT and CDR2 is YNNKEL in the germline V gene (reference sequence). DNA of the CDR3: TGTGCCAGCAGCCAAGATATGGCCCGGCAGCCCCAGCATTTT. It yields the protein CASSQDMARQPQHF.